This is a list of T cell receptor beta chains from one sample in a study of blood T cells in healthy people across ages. TCRdb fed the 5' RACE reads into MiXCR, producing one record per CDR3 protein. The sample holds about 1.6 million distinct CDR3 sequences, around 36% seen once. The sample taken for sequencing was blood. The source is a woman aged 30 to 39 in good health. The CDR3 runs from the conserved cysteine through the conserved F or W. Each record gives: D gene, V gene, clone size, J gene, CDR3 DNA, CDR3 protein. The D gene is left open where the match is weak. Not every row has a clone size; where given, it reads once, few, many or a size class.

-,TRBV18,-,TRBJ1-1,TGTGCCAGCTCACCACCGGGGGGACTATTGAACACTGAAGCTTTCTTT,CASSPPGGLLNTEAFF
-,TRBV9,-,TRBJ2-5,TGTGCCAGCAGCGTTGGCCCCGCCAGGGAGACCCAGTACTTC,CASSVGPARETQYF
-,TRBV3-1,few,TRBJ2-7,TGTGCCAGCAGCCAGGTCGCCTACGAGCAGTACTTC,CASSQVAYEQYF
-,TRBV20-1,-,TRBJ2-1,TGCAGTGCTAGCCCTAGTGGCCATGAGCAGTTCTTC,CSASPSGHEQFF
-,TRBV4-1,-,TRBJ2-5,TGCGCCGGCAGCCAAGACTCGTCCCAGTACTTC,CAGSQDSSQYF
-,TRBV2,-,TRBJ1-1,TGTGCCAGCGACAGTTCTCTTATGAACACTGAAGCTTTCTTT,CASDSSLMNTEAFF
-,TRBV27,-,TRBJ2-7,TGTGCCAGCAGACGCGAACATAACTACGAGCAGTACTTC,CASRREHNYEQYF
TRBD2,TRBV20-1,-,TRBJ2-7,TGCAGTGCTAGCTCCACTAGCGGGGTTACCTACGAGCAGTACTTC,CSASSTSGVTYEQYF
-,TRBV7-9,-,TRBJ1-1,TGTGCCAGCGCTCCCCAGGGGAGTAAAGAACTCGAAGCTTTCTTT,CASAPQGSKELEAFF
TRBD1,TRBV3-1,few,TRBJ1-4,TGTGCCAGCAGCCGACAGGGGAGCTACGAAAAACTGTTTTTT,CASSRQGSYEKLFF
-,TRBV6-1,few,TRBJ2-1,TGTGCCAGCAGGTGGACGTTCGACAATGAGCAGTTCTTC,CASRWTFDNEQFF
-,TRBV20-1,few,TRBJ1-4,TGCAGTGCCCCCCGACGGGGAGGAAATGAAAAACTGTTTTTT,CSAPRRGGNEKLFF
TRBD2,TRBV7-3,-,TRBJ2-1,TGTGTCAGCAGCTTAGGACTAGCGGGACGAAATGAGCAGTTCTTC,CVSSLGLAGRNEQFF
-,TRBV4-2,-,TRBJ2-1,TGTGCCAGCAGCCAAGACCGAGAGGAGTCGGATGAGCAGTTCTTC,CASSQDREESDEQFF
-,TRBV4-2,-,TRBJ1-1,TGTGCCAGCAGCCACCCTGACTCAGGGGTGACGGAAGCTTTCTTT,CASSHPDSGVTEAFF
TRBD1,TRBV27,few,TRBJ1-2,TGTGCCAGCAGTCCGAGGGGACAGGGGGTTGGCTACACCTTC,CASSPRGQGVGYTF
-,TRBV14,-,TRBJ2-3,TGTGCCAGCAGCCAAGATAAGGGAACCGTGGTGGGCACAGATACGCAGTATTTT,CASSQDKGTVVGTDTQYF